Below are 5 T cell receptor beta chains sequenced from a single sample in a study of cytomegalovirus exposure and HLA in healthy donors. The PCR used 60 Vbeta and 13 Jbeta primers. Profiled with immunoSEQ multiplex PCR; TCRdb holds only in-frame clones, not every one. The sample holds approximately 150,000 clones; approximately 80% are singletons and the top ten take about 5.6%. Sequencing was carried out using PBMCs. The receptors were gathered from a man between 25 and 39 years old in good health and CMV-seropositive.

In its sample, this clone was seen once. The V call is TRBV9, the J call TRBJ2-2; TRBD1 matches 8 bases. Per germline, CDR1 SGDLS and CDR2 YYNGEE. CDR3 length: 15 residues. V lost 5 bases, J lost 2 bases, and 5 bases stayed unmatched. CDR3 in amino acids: CASRADRGNTGELFF. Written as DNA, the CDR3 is TGTGCCAGCAGGGCAGACAGGGGAAACACCGGGGAGCTGTTTTTT.

The CDR3 DNA reads TGTGCCAGCAGCTATATTAGCGGGAACACAGATACGCAGTATTTT. Residues: CASSYISGNTDTQYF. The chain recombines TRBV7-9 with TRBJ2-3, with 8 bases identical to TRBD2. The germline V gene encodes CDR1 SEHNR and CDR2 FQNEAQ (reference sequence). The CDR3 totals 15 residues. J was trimmed by 2 bases and V by 4 bases; bases with no gene match: 5.

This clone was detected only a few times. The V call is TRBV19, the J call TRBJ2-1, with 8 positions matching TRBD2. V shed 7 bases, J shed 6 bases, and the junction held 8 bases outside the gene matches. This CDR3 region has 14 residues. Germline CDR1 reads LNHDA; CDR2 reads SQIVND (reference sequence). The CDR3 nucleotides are TGTGCCAGTACGAGCGGGAGTATCGGCAATGAGCAGTTCTTC. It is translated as CASTSGSIGNEQFF.

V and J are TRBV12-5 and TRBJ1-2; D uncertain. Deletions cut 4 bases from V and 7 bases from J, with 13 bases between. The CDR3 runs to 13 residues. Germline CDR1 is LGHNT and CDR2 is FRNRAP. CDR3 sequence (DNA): TGTGCTAGTGGTTCCCAAGAACGGGTTGGCTACACCTTC. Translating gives CASGSQERVGYTF.

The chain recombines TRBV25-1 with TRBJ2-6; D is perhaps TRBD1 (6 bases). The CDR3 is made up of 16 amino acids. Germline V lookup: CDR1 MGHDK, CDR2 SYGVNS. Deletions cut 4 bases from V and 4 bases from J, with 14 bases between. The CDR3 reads CASSGTVLVGANVLTF. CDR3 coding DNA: TGTGCCAGCAGTGGGACAGTTTTGGTAGGGGCCAACGTCCTGACTTTC.